A selection of T cell receptor beta chains follows, all from one sample in a study of cytomegalovirus exposure and HLA in healthy donors. Measured with immunoSEQ multiplex PCR; TCRdb has only the in-frame clones, and not every one. The table has tens of thousands of clones, 85% to 95% seen once. Sequencing input: PBMCs. The origin of the receptors is a woman aged 25 to 39 in good health and CMV-seropositive. The CDR3 runs from the conserved cysteine through the conserved F or W. The order of the fields is V gene, D gene, J gene, clone size, CDR3 DNA, CDR3 protein. D genes are given only for firm matches. Not every row has a clone size; where given, it reads once, few, many or a size class.

TRBV7-2	-	TRBJ2-5	once	TGTGCCAGCAGCTGGGTCGGAAGCGGGGAGACCCAGTACTTC	CASSWVGSGETQYF
TRBV19	-	TRBJ2-7	few	TGTGCCAGTAGTTTCGAGATAGGGGGTCGGGACGAGCAGTACTTC	CASSFEIGGRDEQYF
TRBV4-3	TRBD1	TRBJ1-1	-	TGCGCCAGCAGCCACGGAATTGGACAGGTCAACACTGAAGCTTTCTTT	CASSHGIGQVNTEAFF
TRBV5-1	TRBD1	TRBJ2-2	-	TGCGCCAGCAGCTTGGCTGGGACAGGGGCGAACACCGGGGAGCTGTTTTTT	CASSLAGTGANTGELFF
TRBV14	-	TRBJ1-2	-	TGTGCCAGCAGCCTACAGTCTTCCTATGGCTACACCTTC	CASSLQSSYGYTF
TRBV6-5	-	TRBJ2-7	-	TGTGCCAGCAGTTACTCTCACAGGCAAACTTCCTACGAGCAGTACTTC	CASSYSHRQTSYEQYF
TRBV7-9	-	TRBJ1-4	-	TGTGCCAGCAGCTTTGGTGACATGCTGTTTTTT	CASSFGDMLFF
TRBV4-3	-	TRBJ2-1	once	TGCGCCAGCAGCCCGACTTCTTACAATGAGCAGTTCTTC	CASSPTSYNEQFF
TRBV25-1	TRBD2	TRBJ2-7	-	TGTGCCAGCAGTGAAGCGGGAGTCAGCGTGCAGTACTTC	CASSEAGVSVQYF
TRBV7-2	TRBD1	TRBJ2-2	-	TGTGCCAGCAGTTACAACAGGGGCACCGGGGAGCTGTTTTTT	CASSYNRGTGELFF
TRBV6-5	TRBD1	TRBJ2-2	-	TGTGCCAGCAGTCGTGGGACAGCGGACACCGGGGAGCTGTTTTTT	CASSRGTADTGELFF
TRBV30	-	TRBJ1-2	-	TGTGCCTGGCATAAAGGACAGAACAACTATGGCTACACCTTC	CAWHKGQNNYGYTF
TRBV19	-	TRBJ2-1	-	TGTGCCTCCACCAGGGACTCGATGGGCAATGAGCAGTTCTTC	CASTRDSMGNEQFF
TRBV18	TRBD1	TRBJ2-7	-	TGTGCCAGCTCACCGTCCGGACAGGGGTTTTTCTACGAGCAGTACTTC	CASSPSGQGFFYEQYF
TRBV9	-	TRBJ1-1	-	TGTGCCAGCAGCGTAGGGTCAGGACTCGTGAACACTGAAGCTTTCTTT	CASSVGSGLVNTEAFF
TRBV18	TRBD1	TRBJ2-2	-	TGTGCCAGCTCACCACCGCCCCGGGACAGGGTCACCGGGGAGCTGTTTTTT	CASSPPPRDRVTGELFF
TRBV2	TRBD1	TRBJ2-3	-	TGTGCCAGCAGTGAAAGTGGGACAGCTATACGCACAGATACGCAGTATTTT	CASSESGTAIRTDTQYF
TRBV27	-	TRBJ1-5	-	TGTGCCAGCAGTTTCACTGGGGCTTATAGCAATCAGCCCCAGCATTTT	CASSFTGAYSNQPQHF
TRBV19	TRBD2	TRBJ2-5	-	TGTGCCAGTAGCCCCGAGGGAGCGGGAGTAGAGGAGACCCAGTACTTC	CASSPEGAGVEETQYF
TRBV27	-	TRBJ1-1	-	TGTGCCAGCAGTTTATCGTACATGAACACTGAAGCTTTCTTT	CASSLSYMNTEAFF
TRBV28	TRBD2	TRBJ2-5	-	TGTGCCAGCAGTTCCCCAACAACTAGCGGGAGAGGTGAGACCCAGTACTTC	CASSSPTTSGRGETQYF
TRBV5-6	-	TRBJ2-7	once	TGTGCCAGCAGCTTGAGACGGGTCCGCTCCTACGAGCAGTACTTC	CASSLRRVRSYEQYF